This TCR beta chain was recorded in a study of Ad26.COV2.S vaccination and SARS-CoV-2 variants. Findings and limits, study-wide: Reported findings describe substantial breadth in spike-specific CD8+ and CD4+ T cell responses following vaccination.

Here immunoSEQ multiplex PCR was the method, and the copy in TCRdb shows in-frame clones only, minus some. The profile shows approximately 400,000 clones, about 91% of them singletons. The CDR3 has 15 amino acids. CDR1 and CDR2 (germline): MNHEY, SMNVEV (reference sequence). Trimming stripped 2 bases from V and 1 base from J, with 9 bases between. Of note for this clone: The antigen is undetermined.

The rearrangement uses TRBV27 and TRBJ1-5, with D hard to call. The sequence came from a human donor who had recovered from COVID-19. The sequenced sample was peripheral blood, obtained after recovery from COVID-19. CDR3: CASSLDYGSNQPQHF. As DNA, the CDR3 is TGTGCCAGCAGTTTAGATTATGGGAGCAATCAGCCCCAGCATTTT.